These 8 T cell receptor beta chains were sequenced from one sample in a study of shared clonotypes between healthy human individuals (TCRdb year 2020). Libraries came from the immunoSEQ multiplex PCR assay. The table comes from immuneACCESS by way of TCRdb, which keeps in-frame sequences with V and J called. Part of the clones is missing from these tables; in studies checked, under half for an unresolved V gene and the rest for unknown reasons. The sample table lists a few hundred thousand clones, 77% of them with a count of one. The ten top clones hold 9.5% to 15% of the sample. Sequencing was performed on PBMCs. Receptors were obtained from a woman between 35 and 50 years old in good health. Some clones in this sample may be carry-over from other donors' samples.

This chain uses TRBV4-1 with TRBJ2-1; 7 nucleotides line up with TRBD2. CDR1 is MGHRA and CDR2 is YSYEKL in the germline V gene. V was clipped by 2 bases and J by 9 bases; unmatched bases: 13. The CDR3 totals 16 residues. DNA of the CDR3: TGCGCCAGCAGCCAAAGATCCAGCGGGGTCTACCTTGAGCAGTTCTTC. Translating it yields CASSQRSSGVYLEQFF.

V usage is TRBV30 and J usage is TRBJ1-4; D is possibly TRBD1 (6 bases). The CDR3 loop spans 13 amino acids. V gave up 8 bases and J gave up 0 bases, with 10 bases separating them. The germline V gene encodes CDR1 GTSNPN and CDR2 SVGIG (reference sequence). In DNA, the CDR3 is TGTGCCGCCCCAGGGGCAACTAATGAAAAACTGTTTTTT. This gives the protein CAAPGATNEKLFF.

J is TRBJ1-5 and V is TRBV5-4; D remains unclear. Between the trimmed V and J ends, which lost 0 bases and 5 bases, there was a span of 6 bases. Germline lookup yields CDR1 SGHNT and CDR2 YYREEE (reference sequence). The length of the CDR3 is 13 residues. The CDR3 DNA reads TGTGCCAGCAGCTTGGACAAGGATCAGCCCCAGCATTTT. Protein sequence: CASSLDKDQPQHF.

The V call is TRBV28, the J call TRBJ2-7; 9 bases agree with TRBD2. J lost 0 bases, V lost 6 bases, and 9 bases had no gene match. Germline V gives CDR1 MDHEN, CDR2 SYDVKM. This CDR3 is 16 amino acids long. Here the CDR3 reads CASSPWASGVSYEQYF. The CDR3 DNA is TGTGCCAGCAGCCCCTGGGCTAGCGGGGTCTCCTACGAGCAGTACTTC.

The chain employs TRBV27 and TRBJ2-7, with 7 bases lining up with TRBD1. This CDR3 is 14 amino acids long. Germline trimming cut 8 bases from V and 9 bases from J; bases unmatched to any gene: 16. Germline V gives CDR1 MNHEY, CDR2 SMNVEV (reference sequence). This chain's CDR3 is CASGPRDRPQTQYF. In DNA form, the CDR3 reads TGTGCCAGCGGCCCAAGGGACAGACCCCAAACGCAGTACTTC.

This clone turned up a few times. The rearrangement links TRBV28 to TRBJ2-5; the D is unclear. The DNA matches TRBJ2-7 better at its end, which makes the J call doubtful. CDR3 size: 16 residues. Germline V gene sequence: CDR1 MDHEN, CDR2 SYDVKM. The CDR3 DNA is TGTGCCAGCAGTTTAGTCGGACGTTCAAAAATCTACGAGCAGTACTTC. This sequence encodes CASSLVGRSKIYEQYF.

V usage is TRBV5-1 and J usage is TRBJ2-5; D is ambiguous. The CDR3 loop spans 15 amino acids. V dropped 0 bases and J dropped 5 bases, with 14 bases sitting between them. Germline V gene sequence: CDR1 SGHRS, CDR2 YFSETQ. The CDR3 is CASSLDSGPEETQYF. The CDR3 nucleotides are TGCGCCAGCAGCTTGGATTCTGGACCAGAGGAGACCCAGTACTTC.

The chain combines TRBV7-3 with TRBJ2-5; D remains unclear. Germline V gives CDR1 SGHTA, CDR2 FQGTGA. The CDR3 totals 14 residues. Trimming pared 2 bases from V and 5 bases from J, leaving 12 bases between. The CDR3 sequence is CASSLGAAGETQYF. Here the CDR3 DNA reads TGTGCCAGCAGCTTAGGTGCAGCCGGGGAGACCCAGTACTTC.